This T cell receptor beta chain was retrieved from a study of blood T cell repertoires in COVID-19. In the study overall: T cells, B-cell-depleted T cells, or PBMCs provided the cDNA or gDNA that served as material.

The CDR3 loop spans 13 amino acids. Trimming shortened V by 3 bases and J by 0 bases, and 6 bases separated the two germline ends. Germline V gene lookup returns CDR1 SGHRS and CDR2 YFSETQ. As processed by the authors: Amplifying reference gene primers gave estimates of nucleated cell counts. The method was immunoSEQ multiplex PCR; TCRdb's version includes in-frame clones alone and lacks a portion of them. V and J calls plus clone size are reproduced from that table; the DNA served to infer D and trimming. The sample shows about 280,000 clones, around 89% of them seen only once. The V gene is TRBV5-1, the J gene TRBJ1-1; D is unresolved. Material for sequencing was peripheral blood. The receptor was derived from a man in his forties or fifties with acute or convalescent COVID-19. Here the CDR3 DNA reads TGCGCCAGCAGCTCTCTCCTGAACACTGAAGCTTTCTTT. It is translated as CASSSLLNTEAFF.